This TCR beta chain stems from a study of CD8 T cells in ankylosing spondylitis. Study results and caveats: Disease-linked clones displayed a CD8+ phenotype and appeared relatively rarely in peripheral blood. There were earlier reports of some motif variants in reactive arthritis synovial fluid and blood.

The trim removed 3 bases at V and 5 bases at J, leaving 4 bases unmatched. The CDR3 runs 15 residues. The germline gives CDR1 SGDLS, CDR2 YYNGEE. By quantitative 5'-RACE with molecular barcodes, the TCR beta libraries were made. TCRdb fed the 5' RACE reads into MiXCR, producing one record per CDR3 protein. Of approximately 9,700 distinct CDR3 sequences in the sample, 6% were seen once. This clonotype qualifies as medium-sized. Its antigen is currently unknown. The sample comprised blood, either unsorted or a sorted T cell fraction (not recorded which). This chain connects TRBV9 to TRBJ2-1; 11 positions match TRBD2. The sequence derives from a female donor with ankylosing spondylitis or in good health (not recorded which). Here the CDR3 reads CASSAGLAGNNEQFF. CDR3 nucleotide sequence: TGTGCCAGCAGCGCAGGACTAGCGGGCAACAATGAGCAGTTCTTC.